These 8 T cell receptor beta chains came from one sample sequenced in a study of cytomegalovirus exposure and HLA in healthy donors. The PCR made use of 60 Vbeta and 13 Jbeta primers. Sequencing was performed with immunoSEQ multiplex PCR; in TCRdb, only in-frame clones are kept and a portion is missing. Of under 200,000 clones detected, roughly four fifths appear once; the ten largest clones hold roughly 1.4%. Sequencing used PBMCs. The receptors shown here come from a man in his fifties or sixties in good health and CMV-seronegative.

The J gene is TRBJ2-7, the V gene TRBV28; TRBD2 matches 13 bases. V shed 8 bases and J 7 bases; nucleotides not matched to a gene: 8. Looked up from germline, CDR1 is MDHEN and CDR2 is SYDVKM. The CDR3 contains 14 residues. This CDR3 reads CASETSGGTFEQYF. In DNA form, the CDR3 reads TGTGCCAGCGAGACTAGCGGGGGGACCTTTGAGCAGTACTTC.

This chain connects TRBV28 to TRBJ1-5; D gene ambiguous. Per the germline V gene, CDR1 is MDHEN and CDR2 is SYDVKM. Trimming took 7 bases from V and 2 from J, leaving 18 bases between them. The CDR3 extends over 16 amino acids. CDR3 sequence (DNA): TGTGCCAGCACCTTATCGGGGATGATTGGCAATCAGCCCCAGCATTTT. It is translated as CASTLSGMIGNQPQHF.

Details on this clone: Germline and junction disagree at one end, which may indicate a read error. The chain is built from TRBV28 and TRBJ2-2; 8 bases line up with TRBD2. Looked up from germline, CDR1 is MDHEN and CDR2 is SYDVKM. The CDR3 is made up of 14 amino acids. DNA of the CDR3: TGTGCTAGCAGGCGGGAGGTTAACACCGGGGAGCTGTTTTTT. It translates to CASRREVNTGELFF.

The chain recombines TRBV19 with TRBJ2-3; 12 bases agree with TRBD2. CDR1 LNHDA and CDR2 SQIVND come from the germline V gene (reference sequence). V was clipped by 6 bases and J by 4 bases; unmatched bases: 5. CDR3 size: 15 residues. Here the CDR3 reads CASRKLAGGSDTQYF. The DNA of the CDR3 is TGTGCCAGTAGGAAACTAGCGGGAGGTTCAGATACGCAGTATTTT.

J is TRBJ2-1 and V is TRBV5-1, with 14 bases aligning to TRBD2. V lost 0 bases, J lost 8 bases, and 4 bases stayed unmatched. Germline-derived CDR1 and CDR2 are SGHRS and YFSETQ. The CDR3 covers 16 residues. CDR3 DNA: TGCGCCAGCAGCTTGGGACTAGCGGGAGGGGGCTATGAGCAGTTCTTC. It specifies CASSLGLAGGGYEQFF.

The CDR3 DNA is TGCGCCAGCAGTGAGGGAGGCTCCTATGGCTACACCTTC. This gives the protein CASSEGGSYGYTF. The V call is TRBV10-2, the J call TRBJ1-2, with D unclear. Looked up from germline, CDR1 is WSHSY and CDR2 is SAAADI. The CDR3 totals 13 residues. The V gene lost 2 bases and the J gene lost 4 bases, with 8 bases spanning the gap.

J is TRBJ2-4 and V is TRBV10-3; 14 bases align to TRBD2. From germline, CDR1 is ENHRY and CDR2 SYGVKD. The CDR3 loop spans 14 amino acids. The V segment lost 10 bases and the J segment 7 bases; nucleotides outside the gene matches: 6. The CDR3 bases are TGTGCCACCGGGAGACTAGCGGGAGGGAACATTCAGTACTTC. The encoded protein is CATGRLAGGNIQYF.

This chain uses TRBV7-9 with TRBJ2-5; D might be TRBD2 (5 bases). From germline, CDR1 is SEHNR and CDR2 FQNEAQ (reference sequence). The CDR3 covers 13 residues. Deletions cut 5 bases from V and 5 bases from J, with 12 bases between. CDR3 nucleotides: TGTGCCAGCAGCCCCACTAGTTTGGAGACCCAGTACTTC. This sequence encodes CASSPTSLETQYF.